The 21 T cell receptor beta chains reported below all come from one sample, sequenced in a study of T-cell memory formation after mild COVID-19. MiXCR was run by TCRdb on the 5' RACE reads, yielding one entry per CDR3 protein. The sample contains fewer than 200,000 distinct CDR3 sequences, about a fifth of which appear only once. What was sequenced was PBMCs or a T cell subset sorted from them (not recorded which). The receptors derive from a man aged 18-30 years who had mild COVID-19 (a few samples of this study predate the infection). Cell type and time point are not known.

This clonotype came up a few times. The V call is TRBV5-1, the J call TRBJ1-1, with D perhaps TRBD1 (5 bases). CDR3 size: 16 residues. V lost 0 bases to trimming and J lost 0 bases, with 12 bases between them. Germline CDR1 reads SGHRS; CDR2 reads YFSETQ. The CDR3: CASSLDPGRMNTEAFF. CDR3 DNA sequence: TGCGCCAGCAGCTTGGATCCGGGGCGGATGAACACTGAAGCTTTCTTT.

The V gene is TRBV30, the J gene TRBJ2-4; D remains unclear. The CDR3 has 11 residues. Germline loops: CDR1 GTSNPN, CDR2 SVGIG (reference sequence). V was cut by 2 bases and J by 8 bases, with 7 bases left in between. The CDR3 nucleotides read TGTGCCTGGAGTAAGGGTCACATTCAGTACTTC. Its translation: CAWSKGHIQYF.

This sequence joins TRBV6-2 or TRBV6-3 and TRBJ1-5, with TRBD1 identical over 7 bases. The CDR3 has 16 residues. Germline CDR1 is MNHEY and CDR2 is SVGEGT. Losses at the gene ends were 2 bases for V and 2 bases for J; bases not matched to a gene: 6. The DNA for the CDR3 is TGTGCCAGCAGTTACGTAGGGGGCGCGGGCAATCAGCCCCAGCATTTT. Protein: CASSYVGGAGNQPQHF.

The V gene is TRBV12-3 or TRBV12-4, the J gene TRBJ1-3; D gene ambiguous. V lost 5 bases, J lost 7 bases, and 9 bases lay in between. The CDR3 spans 12 residues. The CDR3 region is CASSPSRNTIYF. CDR3 in DNA: TGTGCCAGCAGTCCCTCCCGGAACACCATATATTTT.

This clonotype was detected only a few times. V is TRBV12-3 or TRBV12-4 and J is TRBJ1-5; D gene unclear. Between the trimmed V and J ends, which lost 8 bases and 0 bases, there was a span of 11 bases. The CDR3 extends over 14 amino acids. DNA for the CDR3: TGTGCCAGCCATGCGGGTTATAGCAATCAGCCCCAGCATTTT. This translates into CASHAGYSNQPQHF.

The table lists this clonotype with a few counts. This chain uses TRBV20-1 with TRBJ1-6; D might be TRBD1 (5 bases). V shed 6 bases and J shed 8 bases, with 20 bases lying between them. Per the germline V gene, CDR1 is DFQATT and CDR2 is SNEGSKA (reference sequence). The CDR3 is 15 residues long. In DNA, the CDR3 is TGCAGTGCCGAGGGACCCCCACGTCGGGATTCACCCCTCCACTTT. Its protein is CSAEGPPRRDSPLHF.

The V gene is TRBV20-1, the J gene TRBJ2-5; 8 nucleotides match TRBD1. This CDR3 has 13 residues. Germline assignment: CDR1 DFQATT and CDR2 SNEGSKA (reference sequence). The V gene end was trimmed by 2 bases and the J gene end by 5 bases; junction bases not matched to a gene: 4. The CDR3 coding sequence is TGCAGTGCTAGACTCAGGGGGCGGGAGACCCAGTACTTC. Translation gives CSARLRGRETQYF.

The chain is built from TRBV12-3 or TRBV12-4 and TRBJ1-1; a possible D gene is TRBD1 (6 bases). Trimming pared 7 bases from V and 10 bases from J, leaving 13 bases between. CDR3 length equals 11 residues. The CDR3 sequence: CASNSGGAAFF. CDR3 coding DNA: TGTGCCAGCAACTCGGGGGGGGCAGCTTTCTTT.

There are many counts of this clonotype. The genes are TRBV5-1 and TRBJ1-1; D unclear. The V gene's germline CDR1 is SGHRS and CDR2 YFSETQ. The CDR3 contains 14 residues. Between the trimmed V and J ends, which lost 0 bases and 1 base, there was a span of 7 bases. The CDR3 DNA reads as TGCGCCAGCAGCTTGGGACGGACGAACACTGAAGCTTTCTTT. Its translation: CASSLGRTNTEAFF.

This clonotype was counted only a few times. The V call is TRBV2, the J call TRBJ2-3, with a weak D call TRBD1 (6 bases). Between the trimmed V and J ends, which lost 6 bases and 1 base, there was a span of 8 bases. The CDR3 is made up of 13 amino acids. Germline V lookup: CDR1 SNHLY, CDR2 FYNNEI. CDR3 DNA: TGTGCCAGCAGACCAGGGGGCACAGATACGCAGTATTTT. Protein product: CASRPGGTDTQYF.

The chain couples TRBV18 to TRBJ1-5, with D perhaps TRBD1 (5 bases). The CDR3 is 15 residues long. Germline CDR1 is KGHSH and CDR2 is LQKENI. V lost 3 bases to trimming and J lost 5 bases, with 14 bases between them. The CDR3 protein is CASSPGWQGDQPQHF. CDR3 bases: TGTGCCAGCTCACCCGGGTGGCAGGGAGATCAGCCCCAGCATTTT.

The V gene is TRBV5-1, the J gene TRBJ2-5; 7 bases align to TRBD1. The junction had 7 bases not matched to a gene; V was cut back by 4 bases and J by 1 base. The CDR3 is 15 residues long. The germline gives CDR1 SGHRS, CDR2 YFSETQ. DNA for the CDR3: TGCGCCAGCAGCGGAGTCGGACAGGTCCAAGAGACCCAGTACTTC. Translating gives CASSGVGQVQETQYF.

The rearrangement joins TRBV5-1 to TRBJ1-1; D not resolved. The length of the CDR3 is 14 residues. The germline V gene has CDR1 SGHRS and CDR2 YFSETQ. V lost 0 bases, J lost 5 bases, and 11 bases lay in between. The CDR3 region has the DNA TGCGCCAGCAGCTTGGGCGGGAGTCGGACTGAAGCTTTCTTT. Translating it yields CASSLGGSRTEAFF.

The rearrangement uses TRBV11-2 and TRBJ1-1; D is possibly TRBD1 (5 bases). The V gene lost 4 bases and the J gene lost 1 base, with 10 bases spanning the gap. Germline-derived CDR1 and CDR2 are SGHAT and FQNNGV. The CDR3 spans 14 residues. CDR3 nucleotide sequence: TGTGCCAGCAGCTCAGGGCCGGGGAACACTGAAGCTTTCTTT. It encodes CASSSGPGNTEAFF.

V and J are TRBV10-3 and TRBJ2-3, with 11 bases aligning to TRBD2. The CDR3 runs to 15 residues. Germline CDR1 reads ENHRY; CDR2 reads SYGVKD. Trimming took 4 bases from V and 3 from J; bases not matched to a gene: 3. CDR3 in amino acids: CAISATSGVTDTQYF. CDR3 DNA sequence: TGTGCCATCAGTGCGACTAGCGGGGTAACAGATACGCAGTATTTT.

The rearrangement joins TRBV28 to TRBJ1-4; 7 nucleotides agree with TRBD1. Trimming took 7 bases from V and 3 from J; bases not matched to a gene: 8. Germline values: CDR1 MDHEN, CDR2 SYDVKM. The CDR3 has 15 amino acids. CDR3 sequence reads: CASTTAGQSNEKLFF. The DNA of the CDR3 is TGTGCCAGCACAACCGCGGGACAGTCTAATGAAAAACTGTTTTTT.

This clonotype has only one observation. V usage is TRBV11-2 and J usage is TRBJ1-6; D perhaps matches TRBD1 (5 bases). Germline V gene data show CDR1 as SGHAT and CDR2 as FQNNGV. V was shortened by 5 bases and J by 9 bases, with 17 bases between the two germline ends. The CDR3 sequence is 15 residues long. The CDR3 bases are TGTGCCAGCAGCCGGGACGGTCCATCGGGTTCACCCCTCCACTTT. Residues: CASSRDGPSGSPLHF.

The chain combines TRBV7-2 with TRBJ2-3; D is perhaps TRBD1 (6 bases). This CDR3 is built from 17 residues. The V gene lost 4 bases and the J gene lost 1 base, with 18 bases spanning the gap. Germline V gene data show CDR1 as SGHTA and CDR2 as FQGNSA. The CDR3 loop reads CASSSRPRGARTDTQYF. The DNA of the CDR3 is TGTGCCAGCAGCTCCCGGCCCAGGGGCGCACGCACAGATACGCAGTATTTT. Variable domain in full (rest from reference TRBV7-2 and TRBJ2-3): GAGVSQSPSNKVTEKGKDVELRCDPISGHTALYWYRQSLGQGLEFLIYFQGNSAPDKSGLPSDRFSAERTGGSVSTLTIQRTQQEDSAVYLCASSSRPRGARTDTQYFGPGTRLTVL.

In DNA, the CDR3 is TGTGCCAGCAGCTTCATACGGGGGGGCGCCGGGGAGCTGTTTTTT. This encodes CASSFIRGGAGELFF. This chain connects TRBV7-2 to TRBJ2-2, with 8 bases fitting TRBD2. Germline loops: CDR1 SGHTA, CDR2 FQGNSA. The CDR3 consists of 15 residues. The V segment lost 3 bases and the J segment 6 bases; nucleotides outside the gene matches: 6.

This clonotype appeared a few times. The CDR3 DNA reads TGTGCCAGCAGCCCACGACGGAGCTCCTACGAGCAGTACGTC. This gives the protein CASSPRRSSYEQYV. The J gene is TRBJ2-7, the V gene TRBV7-8; D gene uncertain. CDR3 length: 14 residues. Germline-derived CDR1 and CDR2 are SGHVS and FQNEAQ. Trimming cost V 5 bases and J 0 bases, with 11 bases left between them.

The sample holds a few counts of this clonotype. Relative to the germline gene, one junction end is altered; a read error may explain this. The V gene is TRBV6-5, the J gene TRBJ2-7; D is tentatively TRBD1 or TRBD2 (7 bases each). Germline V gene data show CDR1 as MNHEY and CDR2 as SVGAGI. The CDR3 runs to 12 residues. CDR3 protein: CASSYPGGQFHF. Here the CDR3 DNA reads TGTGCCAGCAGTTACCCGGGGGGACAGTTCCACTTC.